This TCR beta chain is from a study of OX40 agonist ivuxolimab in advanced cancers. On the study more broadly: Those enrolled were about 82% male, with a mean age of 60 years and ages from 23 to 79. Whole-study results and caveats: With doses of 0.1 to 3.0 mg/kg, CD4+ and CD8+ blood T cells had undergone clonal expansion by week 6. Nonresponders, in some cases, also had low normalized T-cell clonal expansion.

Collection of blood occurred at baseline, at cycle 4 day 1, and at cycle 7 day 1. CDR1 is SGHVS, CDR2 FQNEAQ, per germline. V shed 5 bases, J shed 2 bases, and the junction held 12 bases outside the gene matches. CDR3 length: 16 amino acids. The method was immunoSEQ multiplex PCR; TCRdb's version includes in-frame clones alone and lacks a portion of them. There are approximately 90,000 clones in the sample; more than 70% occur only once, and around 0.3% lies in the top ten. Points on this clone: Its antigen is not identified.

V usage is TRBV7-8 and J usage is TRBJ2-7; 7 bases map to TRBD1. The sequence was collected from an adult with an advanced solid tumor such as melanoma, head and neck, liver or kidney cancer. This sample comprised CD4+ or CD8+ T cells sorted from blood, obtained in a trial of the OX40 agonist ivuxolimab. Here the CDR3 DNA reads TGTGCCAGCAGCCCCAACCGACAGGGATGGACCTACGAGCAGTACTTC. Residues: CASSPNRQGWTYEQYF.